This is a list of T cell receptor beta chains from one sample in a study of blood T cell repertoires in COVID-19. This table comes from immunoSEQ multiplex PCR, and its TCRdb copy is limited to in-frame clones, with some not included. This sample has 120,000 to 150,000 clones; approximately 87% occur once, and the top ten carry under 9%. Material for sequencing was peripheral blood. These TCRs come from a woman between 50 and 59 years old with active or convalescent COVID-19. Each CDR3 is given with its conserved first and last residue. A D gene is named only where the DNA matches it firmly.

d_call	v_call	j_call	cdr3_nt	cdr3_aa
.	TRBV9	TRBJ1-2	TGTGCCAGCAGCGTAAACCCGGACGGGAATAACTATGGCTACACCTTC	CASSVNPDGNNYGYTF
TRBD1	TRBV18	TRBJ1-3	TGTGCCAGCCAGGACAGGTCGGTGCTGAGCTCTGGAAACACCATATATTTT	CASQDRSVLSSGNTIYF
TRBD1	TRBV5-8	TRBJ2-7	TGTGCCAGCAGACGTACCGGGACAGGGACCTACGAGCAGTACTTC	CASRRTGTGTYEQYF
.	TRBV11-3	TRBJ1-6	TGTGCCAGCAGCCCAGGGAAGAATTCACCCCTCCACTTT	CASSPGKNSPLHF
.	TRBV15	TRBJ1-4	TGTGCCACCACCGACATTGCAACTAATGAAAAACTGTTTTTT	CATTDIATNEKLFF
.	TRBV4-1	TRBJ2-1	TGCGCCAGCAGCCAGATTACTAGATTTGATGAGCAGTTCTTC	CASSQITRFDEQFF
TRBD2	TRBV27	TRBJ2-7	TGTGCCAGCAGTTTTTCCGGGACTAGCGGGAGTCCGGGTTTCGAGCAGTACTTC	CASSFSGTSGSPGFEQYF
TRBD1	TRBV7-9	TRBJ2-1	TGTGCCAGCAGCACACACAGGGGCGGCGATGAGCAGTTCTTC	CASSTHRGGDEQFF
.	TRBV2	TRBJ1-1	TGTGCCAGCAGGGGACATGAGAACACTGAAGCTTTCTTT	CASRGHENTEAFF
.	TRBV3-1/TRBV3-2	TRBJ1-1	TGTGCCAGCAGCCCGGGACAAGTCACTGAAGCTTTCTTT	CASSPGQVTEAFF
.	TRBV27	TRBJ1-2	TGTGCCAGCACCGAATCCGGGGGGGCGGCTGGCTACACCTTC	CASTESGGAAGYTF
TRBD1	TRBV7-2	TRBJ1-1	TGTGCCAGCAGCTTAGCGTTGGGGACAGGGAGGACTGAAGCTTTCTTT	CASSLALGTGRTEAFF
TRBD2	TRBV5-1	TRBJ2-3	TGCGCCAGCAGCTTGCGCGCAATGACTAGCGGGACGAAGGCAGATACGCAGTATTTT	CASSLRAMTSGTKADTQYF